This is a list of T cell receptor beta chains from one sample in a study of radiotherapy plus CTLA-4 blockade in lung cancer. Using immunoSEQ multiplex PCR, the repertoire was profiled, and TCRdb retains in-frame clones only, with some absent. The top ten hold roughly 9.8% of the sample, which has 77,000 or so clones, roughly 74% seen once. Source: peripheral blood, taken from a patient treated with radiotherapy plus ipilimumab. All receptors derive from a human donor with non-small cell lung cancer whose response to radiotherapy plus ipilimumab could not be evaluated. Both conserved end residues are part of each CDR3.

j_gene	len	v_gene	CDR3aa
TRBJ2-7	15	TRBV30	CAWSVQSGSAYEQYF
TRBJ2-7	14	TRBV2	CASRTGLEPYEQYF
TRBJ2-4	14	TRBV6-5	CASSPDRGLNIQYF
TRBJ2-7	15	TRBV18	CASSLRRASSYEQYF
TRBJ2-7	12	TRBV28	CASTDRVYEQYF
TRBJ1-2	13	TRBV28	CASRITDRAGYTF
TRBJ1-6	16	TRBV5-4	CASSLVRDRDYSPLHF
TRBJ2-3	13	TRBV18	CASSLLQGDTQYF
TRBJ2-6	17	TRBV4-1	CASSQDLGDAGANVLTF
TRBJ2-6	15	TRBV10-3	CAISLQGNGANVLTF
TRBJ2-3	12	TRBV18	CASSPDRDTQYF
TRBJ1-2	12	TRBV28	CASYRGAYGYTF
TRBJ2-7	16	TRBV7-9	CASSSNGAARYYEQYF
TRBJ1-2	14	TRBV7-3	CASSPGGGDYGYTF
TRBJ2-5	11	TRBV2	CASAAQETQYF
TRBJ2-5	15	TRBV5-1	CASSPGKGGQETQYF
TRBJ1-2	14	TRBV10-3	CAISPGGGSYGYTF
TRBJ2-7	14	TRBV7-8	CASSLSLVPTRQYF
TRBJ2-3	19	TRBV4-1	CASSQDPGLAGGGTDTQYF
TRBJ2-7	15	TRBV27	CASGQHPGFRAEQYF
TRBJ1-1	15	TRBV15	CATSRDRGKGTEAFF
TRBJ1-5	16	TRBV6-6	CASSWDRGFSNQPQHF
TRBJ2-7	15	TRBV7-8	CASSSLRRTSYEQYF
TRBJ1-5	14	TRBV27	CASSLFGVGQPQHF
TRBJ1-1	14	TRBV9	CASSAKTGNTEAFF
TRBJ1-1	16	TRBV13	CASSLGLGVMNTEAFF
TRBJ2-2	14	TRBV10-2	CASSEQGAAGELFF
TRBJ1-3	14	TRBV10-1	CASSETGKGNTIYF
TRBJ2-3	16	TRBV7-9	CASSQLAGGVADTQYF
TRBJ1-3	14	TRBV5-1	CASSPVSSGNTIYF
TRBJ1-2	13	TRBV7-2	CASSRSGDYGYTF
TRBJ2-3	14	TRBV4-2	CASSRDLTTDTQYF
TRBJ2-7	16	TRBV27	CASSSPGTSGSREQYF
TRBJ1-1	15	TRBV5-1	CASSWGTASNTEAFF
TRBJ2-3	13	TRBV29-1	CSARQGYTDTQYF
TRBJ2-3	17	TRBV5-6	CASSLARGRFGYDTQYF
TRBJ2-1	13	TRBV5-1	CASSLAGVHEQFF
TRBJ1-1	14	TRBV6-5	CASSYGTGGTEAFF
TRBJ2-7	13	TRBV28	CASSPTVVGEQYF
TRBJ2-1	13	TRBV13	CASSLRAYNEQFF
TRBJ2-5	13	TRBV5-1	CASSLGGEETQYF
TRBJ2-1	15	TRBV9	CASSSALAPGNEQFF
TRBJ1-5	9	TRBV28	CASSFPLDF
TRBJ1-3	15	TRBV7-3	CASSRDSSSGNTIYF
TRBJ2-7	16	TRBV6-6	CASSYGAGTTSYEQYF